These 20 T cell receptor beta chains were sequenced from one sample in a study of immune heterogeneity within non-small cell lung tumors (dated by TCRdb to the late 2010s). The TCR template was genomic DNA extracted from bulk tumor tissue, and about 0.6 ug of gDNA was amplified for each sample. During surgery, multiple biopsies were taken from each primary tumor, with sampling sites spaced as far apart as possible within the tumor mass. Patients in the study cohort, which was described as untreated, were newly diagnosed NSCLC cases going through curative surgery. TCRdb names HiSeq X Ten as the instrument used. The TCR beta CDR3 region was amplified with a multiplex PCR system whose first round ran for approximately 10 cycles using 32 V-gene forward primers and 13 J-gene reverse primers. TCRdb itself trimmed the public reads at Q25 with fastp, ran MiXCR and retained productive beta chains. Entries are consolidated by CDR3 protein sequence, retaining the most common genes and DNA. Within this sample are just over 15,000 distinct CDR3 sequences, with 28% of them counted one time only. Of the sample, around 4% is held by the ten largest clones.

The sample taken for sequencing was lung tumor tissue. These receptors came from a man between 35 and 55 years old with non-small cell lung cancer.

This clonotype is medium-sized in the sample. The DNA for the CDR3 is TGTGCCAGCAGTTTGGCGGGACAGGGGGCCCACGAGCAGTACTTC. This codes for CASSLAGQGAHEQYF. This chain joins TRBV28 and TRBJ2-7; TRBD1 agrees at 12 bases. The CDR3 length is 15 residues. The J segment lost 5 bases and the V segment lost 3 bases, leaving 5 bases of the junction unmatched. CDR1 and CDR2 from the germline V gene are MDHEN and SYDVKM.

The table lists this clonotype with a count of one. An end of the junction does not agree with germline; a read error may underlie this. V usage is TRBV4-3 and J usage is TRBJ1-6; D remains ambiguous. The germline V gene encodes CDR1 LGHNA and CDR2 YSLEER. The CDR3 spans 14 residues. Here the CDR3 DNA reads TGCGCCAGCAGCCAGATGGGTTCCAATTCACCCCTCAACTTT. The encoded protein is CASSQMGSNSPLNF.

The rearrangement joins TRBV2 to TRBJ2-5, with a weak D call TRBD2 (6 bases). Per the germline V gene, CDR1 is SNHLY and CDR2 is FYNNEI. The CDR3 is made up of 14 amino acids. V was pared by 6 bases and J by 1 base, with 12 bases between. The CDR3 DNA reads TGTGCCAGCAGGCCACTAGCCACCCAAGAGACCCAGTACTTC. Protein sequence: CASRPLATQETQYF.

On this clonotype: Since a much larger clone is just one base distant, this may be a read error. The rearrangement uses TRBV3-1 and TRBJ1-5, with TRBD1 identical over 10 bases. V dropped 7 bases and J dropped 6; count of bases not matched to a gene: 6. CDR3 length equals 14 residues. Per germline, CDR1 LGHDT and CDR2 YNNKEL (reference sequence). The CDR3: CASTDRGQSQPQHF. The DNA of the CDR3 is TGTGCCAGCACCGACAGGGGGCAAAGTCAGCCCCAGCATTTT.

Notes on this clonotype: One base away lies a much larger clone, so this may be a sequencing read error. The CDR3 protein is CASNPGGMLVQFF. CDR3 bases: TGTGCCAGCAACCCCGGCGGGATGCTTGTGCAGTTCTTC. This rearrangement joins TRBV11-2 to TRBJ2-1; D might be TRBD2 (6 bases). The CDR3 contains 13 residues. V gave up 7 bases and J gave up 12 bases, with 19 bases separating them. Germline V gives CDR1 SGHAT, CDR2 FQNNGV.

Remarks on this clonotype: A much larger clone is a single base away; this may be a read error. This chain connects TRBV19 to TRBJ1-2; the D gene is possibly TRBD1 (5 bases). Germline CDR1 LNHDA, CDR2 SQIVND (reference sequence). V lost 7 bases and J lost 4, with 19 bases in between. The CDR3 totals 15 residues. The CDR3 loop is CASITRWDAGYGYTF. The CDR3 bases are TGTGCCAGTATTACCCGATGGGACGCTGGCTATGGCTACACCTTC.

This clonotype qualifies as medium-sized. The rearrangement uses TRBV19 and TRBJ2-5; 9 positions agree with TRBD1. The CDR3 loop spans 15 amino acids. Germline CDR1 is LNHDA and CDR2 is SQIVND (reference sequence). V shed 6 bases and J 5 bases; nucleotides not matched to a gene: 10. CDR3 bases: TGTGCCAGTAGCAAACAACAGGGGGCGGTGGAGACCCAGTACTTC. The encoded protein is CASSKQQGAVETQYF.

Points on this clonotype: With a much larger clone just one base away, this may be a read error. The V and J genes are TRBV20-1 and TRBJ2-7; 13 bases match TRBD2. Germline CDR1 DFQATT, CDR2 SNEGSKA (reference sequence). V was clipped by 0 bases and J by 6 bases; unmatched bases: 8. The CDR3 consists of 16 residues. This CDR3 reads CSARDPTSGRASEQYF. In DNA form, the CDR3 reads TGCAGTGCTAGAGACCCAACTAGCGGGAGGGCTTCCGAGCAGTACTTC.

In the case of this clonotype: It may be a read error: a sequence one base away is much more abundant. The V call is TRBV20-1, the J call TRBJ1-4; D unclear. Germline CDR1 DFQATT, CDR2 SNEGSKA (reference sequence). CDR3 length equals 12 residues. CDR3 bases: TGCGGTGCTAGCAGGAGAGGTGAAAAACTGTTTTTT. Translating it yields CGASRRGEKLFF.

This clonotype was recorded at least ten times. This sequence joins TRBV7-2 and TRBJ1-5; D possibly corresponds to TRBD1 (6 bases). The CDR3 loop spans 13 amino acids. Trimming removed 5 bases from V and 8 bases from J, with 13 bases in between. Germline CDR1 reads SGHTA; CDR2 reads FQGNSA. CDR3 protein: CASSPKGGEPQHF. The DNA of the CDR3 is TGTGCCAGCAGCCCAAAGGGGGGAGAGCCCCAGCATTTT.

The CDR3 sequence is CSAVEGGVNTEAFF. Written as DNA, the CDR3 is TGCAGTGCTGTGGAGGGGGGGGTGAACACTGAAGCTTTCTTT. The rearrangement links TRBV20-1 to TRBJ1-1; D is perhaps TRBD1 (6 bases). This CDR3 has 14 amino acids. The V end lost 5 bases, the J end lost 0 bases, and 13 bases lay between the germline ends. Germline CDR1 and CDR2: DFQATT and SNEGSKA (reference sequence).

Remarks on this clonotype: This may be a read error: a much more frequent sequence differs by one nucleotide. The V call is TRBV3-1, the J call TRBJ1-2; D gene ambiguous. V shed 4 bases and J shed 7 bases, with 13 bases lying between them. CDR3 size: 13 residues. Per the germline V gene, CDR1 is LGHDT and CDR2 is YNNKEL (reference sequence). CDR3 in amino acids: CASSLEPGSGYTF. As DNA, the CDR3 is TGTGCCAGCAGCCTAGAACCGGGGTCTGGCTACACCTTC. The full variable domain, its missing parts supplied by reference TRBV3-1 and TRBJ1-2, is DTAVSQTPKYLVTQMGNDKSIKCEQNLGHDTMYWYKQDSKKFLKIMFSYNNKELIINETVPNRFSPKSPDKAHLNLHINSLELGDSAVYFCASSLEPGSGYTFGSGTRLTVV.

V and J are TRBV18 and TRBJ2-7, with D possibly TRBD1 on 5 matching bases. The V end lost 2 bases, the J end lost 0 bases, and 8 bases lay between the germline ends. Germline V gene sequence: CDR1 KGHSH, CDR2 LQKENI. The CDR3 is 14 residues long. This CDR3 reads CASSPVTASYEQYF. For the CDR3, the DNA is TGTGCCAGCTCACCAGTGACAGCCTCCTACGAGCAGTACTTC.

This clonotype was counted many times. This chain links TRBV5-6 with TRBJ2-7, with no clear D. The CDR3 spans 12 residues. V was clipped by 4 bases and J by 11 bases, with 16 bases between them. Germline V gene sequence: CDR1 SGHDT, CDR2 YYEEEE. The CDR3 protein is CASSRFGLNKYF. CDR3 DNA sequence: TGTGCCAGCAGCCGTTTTGGGCTCAATAAGTACTTC.

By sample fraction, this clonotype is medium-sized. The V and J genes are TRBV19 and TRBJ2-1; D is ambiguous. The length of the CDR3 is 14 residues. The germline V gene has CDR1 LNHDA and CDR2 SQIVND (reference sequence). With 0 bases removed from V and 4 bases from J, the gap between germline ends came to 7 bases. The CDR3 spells CASSIDNFYNEQFF. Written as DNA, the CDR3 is TGTGCCAGTAGTATAGATAACTTTTACAATGAGCAGTTCTTC.

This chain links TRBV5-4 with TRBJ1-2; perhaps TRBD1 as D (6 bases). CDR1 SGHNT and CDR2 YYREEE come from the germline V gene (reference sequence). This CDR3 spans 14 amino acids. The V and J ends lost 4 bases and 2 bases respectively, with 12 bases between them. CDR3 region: CASSPQGNNYGYTF. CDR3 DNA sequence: TGTGCCAGCAGCCCACAGGGAAACAACTATGGCTACACCTTC.

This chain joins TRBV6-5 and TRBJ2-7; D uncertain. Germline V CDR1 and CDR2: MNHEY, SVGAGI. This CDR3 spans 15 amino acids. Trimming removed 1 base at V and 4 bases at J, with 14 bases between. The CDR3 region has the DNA TGTGCCAGCAGTTACTACGACGCCCCTCCTTACGAGCAGTACTTC. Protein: CASSYYDAPPYEQYF.

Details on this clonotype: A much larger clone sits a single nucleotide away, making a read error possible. The CDR3 region is CSVERAGEHFF. The CDR3 bases are TGCAGCGTTGAGAGGGCTGGTGAGCATTTCTTC. The rearrangement joins TRBV29-1 to TRBJ2-1; D is perhaps TRBD2 (5 bases). In germline, CDR1 is SQVTM, CDR2 ANQGSEA. The CDR3 sequence is 11 residues long.

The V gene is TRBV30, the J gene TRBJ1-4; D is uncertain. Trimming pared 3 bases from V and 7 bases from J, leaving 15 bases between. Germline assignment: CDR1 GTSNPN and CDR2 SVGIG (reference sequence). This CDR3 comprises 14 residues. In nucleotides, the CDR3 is TGTGCCTGGAGGCATGGAGCGGCAGGTGAAAAACTGTTTTTT. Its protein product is CAWRHGAAGEKLFF.

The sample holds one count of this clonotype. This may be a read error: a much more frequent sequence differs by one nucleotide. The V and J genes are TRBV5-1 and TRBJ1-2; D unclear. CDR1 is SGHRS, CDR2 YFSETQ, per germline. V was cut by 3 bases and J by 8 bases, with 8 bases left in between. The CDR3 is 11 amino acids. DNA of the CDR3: TGCGCCAGCAGCTCTACTCAGGGCTACACCTTC. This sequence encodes CASSSTQGYTF.